The 6 T cell receptor beta chains listed next were all sequenced from one sample in a study of T cells after posttransplantation cyclophosphamide (dated by TCRdb to about 2016). The library came from the immunoSEQ multiplex PCR assay. What TCRdb holds here is the immuneACCESS table cut down to in-frame rearrangements. Part of the clones is not present; checked against another copy, under half of the missing clones reflect an unresolved V gene, and the others are unexplained. The table shows 40,000 to 60,000 clones here, with no singletons. The ten largest clones add up to 2% to 2.5% of the sample. Specimen: PBMCs. Receptors originate from a man aged 35 to 55 in good health, CMV-negative, and a related stem cell transplant donor.

This clone turned up a few times. This clone may be a read error of a much larger clone one base away. The chain uses TRBV9 and TRBJ2-5; the match to TRBD1 covers 9 bases. The J call may be incorrect, as the DNA end agrees better with TRBJ2-7. The CDR3 contains 14 residues. Germline CDR1 reads SGDLS; CDR2 reads YYNGEE. The CDR3 spells CASSVEGQGYEQYF. The CDR3 DNA sequence: TGTGCCAGCAGCGTAGAGGGACAGGGCTACGAGCAGTACTTC.

At least ten counts were recorded for this clone. The chain links TRBV2 to TRBJ2-7; 7 bases align to TRBD1. V trimming: 8 bases; J trimming: 2 bases; junction bases outside the gene matches: 9. CDR3 length: 14 residues. In germline, CDR1 is SNHLY, CDR2 FYNNEI. CDR3 loop: CASGGQEFTYEQYF. The CDR3 coding sequence is TGTGCCAGCGGCGGACAGGAATTTACCTACGAGCAGTACTTC.

In its sample, this clone was seen many times. As DNA, the CDR3 is TGTGCCAGCAGTACACATAGCAATCAGCCCCAGCATTTT. Protein product: CASSTHSNQPQHF. The V and J genes are TRBV27 and TRBJ1-5; D gene unclear. Trimming left V 5 bases short and J 0 bases short, with 5 bases between. This CDR3 comprises 13 residues. Germline V gives CDR1 MNHEY, CDR2 SMNVEV (reference sequence).

This clone was seen at least ten times. The rearrangement joins TRBV7-8 to TRBJ2-1; TRBD2 aligns across 12 bases. The CDR3 is 15 residues long. CDR1 is SGHVS, CDR2 FQNEAQ, per germline. Germline trimming cut 7 bases from V and 7 bases from J; bases unmatched to any gene: 8. CDR3 sequence reads: CASNPWTSGINEQFF. In nucleotides, the CDR3 is TGTGCCAGCAACCCCTGGACTAGCGGGATTAATGAGCAGTTCTTC.

This clone was recorded many times. J is TRBJ1-5 and V is TRBV7-2, with 9 bases matching TRBD1. The CDR3 covers 15 residues. Germline loops: CDR1 SGHTA, CDR2 FQGNSA. V was pared by 2 bases and J by 5 bases, with 4 bases of the junction left unmatched. CDR3 protein: CASSLRTGEDQPQHF. The CDR3, as DNA: TGTGCCAGCAGCTTAAGGACAGGGGAAGATCAGCCCCAGCATTTT.

This clone was counted many times. The chain has TRBV4-1 and TRBJ2-1; 7 bases map to TRBD2. CDR1 and CDR2 (germline): MGHRA, YSYEKL. J was trimmed by 7 bases and V by 1 base; bases with no gene match: 10. This CDR3 has 16 amino acids. As DNA, the CDR3 is TGCGCCAGCAGCCAAGTGCCACGCGGGAGAGGTAATGAGCAGTTCTTC. Translated, it gives CASSQVPRGRGNEQFF.